This T cell receptor (beta chain) is drawn from a study of blood T cell repertoires in COVID-19. CDR3 length: 14 amino acids. The germline V gene has CDR1 MDHEN and CDR2 SYDVKM. Trimming stripped 6 bases from V and 8 bases from J, with 19 bases between. Authors' processing steps: Reference gene primer amplification yielded estimated nucleated cell counts. The assay was immunoSEQ multiplex PCR, and TCRdb's table has in-frame clones only and misses some. The V and J calls and clone size are taken from that table; D and trimming were inferred from the DNA. The repertoire holds 95,000 to 150,000 clones, with around 87% as singletons.

The rearrangement links TRBV28 to TRBJ1-2, with D perhaps TRBD1 (5 bases). The sample was peripheral blood. The clonotype originates from a woman in her 70s with acute or convalescent COVID-19. The CDR3 sequence is CASSKPGGGRGYTF. CDR3 in DNA: TGTGCCAGCAGCAAACCGGGCGGGGGTAGGGGCTACACCTTC.